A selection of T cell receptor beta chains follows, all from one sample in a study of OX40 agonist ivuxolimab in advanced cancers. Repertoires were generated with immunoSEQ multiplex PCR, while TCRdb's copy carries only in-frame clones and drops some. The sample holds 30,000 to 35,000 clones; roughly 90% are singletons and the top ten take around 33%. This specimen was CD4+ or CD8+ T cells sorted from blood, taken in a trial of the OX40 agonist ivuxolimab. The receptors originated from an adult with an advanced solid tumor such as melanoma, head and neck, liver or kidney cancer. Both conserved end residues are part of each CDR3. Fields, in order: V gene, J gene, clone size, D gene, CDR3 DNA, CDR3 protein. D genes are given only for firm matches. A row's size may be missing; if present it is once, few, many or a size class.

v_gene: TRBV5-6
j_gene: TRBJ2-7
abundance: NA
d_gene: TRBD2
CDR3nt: TGTGCCAGCAGCTGGCGACTAGCGGGATTTACCTACGAGCAGTACTTC
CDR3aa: CASSWRLAGFTYEQYF

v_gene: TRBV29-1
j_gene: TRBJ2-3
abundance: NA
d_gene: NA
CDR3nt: TGCAGCGTTGAAGATATAGACTACCAACCTTCCGCTACGCAGTATTTT
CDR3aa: CSVEDIDYQPSATQYF

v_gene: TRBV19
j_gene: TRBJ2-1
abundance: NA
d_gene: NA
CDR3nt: TGTGCCAGTAGTTACCACCAGGGTGGAGTGGATGAGCAGTTCTTC
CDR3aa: CASSYHQGGVDEQFF

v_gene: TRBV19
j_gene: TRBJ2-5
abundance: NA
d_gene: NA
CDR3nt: TGTGCCAGTAGTATAGCCCCCGCGGGGGCTAGCGGAGTAGAAGAGACCCAGTACTTC
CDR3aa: CASSIAPAGASGVEETQYF

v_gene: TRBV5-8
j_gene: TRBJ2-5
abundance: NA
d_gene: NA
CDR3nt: TGTGCCAGCAGCTCACCCCGGGACTCAGGGGAGACCCAGTACTTC
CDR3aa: CASSSPRDSGETQYF

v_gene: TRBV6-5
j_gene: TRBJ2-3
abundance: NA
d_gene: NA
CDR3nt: TGTGCCAGCAGTTACTATGTCGGGAGAGCAAAAGATACGCAGTATTTT
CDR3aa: CASSYYVGRAKDTQYF

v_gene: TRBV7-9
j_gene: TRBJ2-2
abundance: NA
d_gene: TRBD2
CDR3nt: TGTGCCAGCAGCCCCGTCGTAGCGGGGGCACGTGAGGCCGGGGAGCTGTTTTTT
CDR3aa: CASSPVVAGAREAGELFF

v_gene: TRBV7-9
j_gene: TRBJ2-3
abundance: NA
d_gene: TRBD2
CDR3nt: TGTGCCAGCAGCTTAGCAGGACAGCGGGGGAGCTCAGATACGCAGTATTTT
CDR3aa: CASSLAGQRGSSDTQYF

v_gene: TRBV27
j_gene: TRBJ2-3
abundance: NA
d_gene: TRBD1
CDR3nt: TGTGCCAGCAGTTCAGGGGACAGAGACACAGATACGCAGTATTTT
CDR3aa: CASSSGDRDTDTQYF

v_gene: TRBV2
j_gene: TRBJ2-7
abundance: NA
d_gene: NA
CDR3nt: TGTGCCAGCAGTGAAGACAGGTACGAGCAGTACTTC
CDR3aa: CASSEDRYEQYF

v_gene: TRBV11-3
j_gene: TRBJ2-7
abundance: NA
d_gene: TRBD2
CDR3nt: TGTGCCAGCAGCTTATTCTTCAGCGGGGGGGCCTACGAGCAGTACTTC
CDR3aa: CASSLFFSGGAYEQYF

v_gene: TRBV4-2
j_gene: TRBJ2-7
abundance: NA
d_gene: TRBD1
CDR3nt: TGTGCCAGCACACCGGGACAGGGCACCTACGAGCAGTACTTC
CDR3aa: CASTPGQGTYEQYF

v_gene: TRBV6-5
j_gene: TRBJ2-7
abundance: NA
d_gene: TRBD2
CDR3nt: TGTGCCAGCCGACGAGCGGGGGGTTTGGACGAGCAGTACTTC
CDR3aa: CASRRAGGLDEQYF

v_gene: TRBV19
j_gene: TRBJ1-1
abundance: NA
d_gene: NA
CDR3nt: TGTGCCAGTAAGGTTGGAAACACTGAAGCTTTCTTT
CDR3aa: CASKVGNTEAFF

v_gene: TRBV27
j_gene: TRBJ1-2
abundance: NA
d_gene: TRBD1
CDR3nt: TGTGCCAGCAGTCCGACAGGGGGCATTGGTGGCTACACCTTC
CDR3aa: CASSPTGGIGGYTF

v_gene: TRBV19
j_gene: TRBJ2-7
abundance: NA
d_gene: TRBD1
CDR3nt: TGTGCCAGTAGTTGGGGACAGGGGGGCGAGCAGTACTTC
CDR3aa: CASSWGQGGEQYF

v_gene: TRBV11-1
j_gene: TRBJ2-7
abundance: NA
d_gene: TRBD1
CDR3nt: TGTGCCAGCAGCTTATATGAAGGGACAGGGCTCTACGAGCAGTACTTC
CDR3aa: CASSLYEGTGLYEQYF

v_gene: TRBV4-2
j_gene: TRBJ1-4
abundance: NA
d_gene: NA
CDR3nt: TGTGCCAGCAGCCATGAAGAGGGTGAAAAACTGTTTTTT
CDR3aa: CASSHEEGEKLFF

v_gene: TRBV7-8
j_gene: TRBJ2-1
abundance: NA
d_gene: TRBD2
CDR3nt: TGTGCCAGCAGCTTAGGGCCTAGCGGGGGGGCCGACGATGAGCAGTTCTTC
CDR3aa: CASSLGPSGGADDEQFF

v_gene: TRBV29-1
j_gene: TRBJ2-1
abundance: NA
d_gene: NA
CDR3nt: TGCAGCGTCGTCGGGGCCCACAATGAGCAGTTCTTC
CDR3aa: CSVVGAHNEQFF

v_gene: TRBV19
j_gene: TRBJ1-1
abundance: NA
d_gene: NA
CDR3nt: TGTGCCAGTAGTATCGGGAAACTGAACACTGAAGCTTTCTTT
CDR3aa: CASSIGKLNTEAFF

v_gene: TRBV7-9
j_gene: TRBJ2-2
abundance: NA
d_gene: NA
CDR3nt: TGTGCCAGCAGCTTGAACGCCGGGGAGCTGTTTTTT
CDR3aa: CASSLNAGELFF

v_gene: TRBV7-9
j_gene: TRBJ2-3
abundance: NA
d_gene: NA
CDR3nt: TGTGCCAGCAGCTTAGCGGAGTATACGCAGTATTTT
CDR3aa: CASSLAEYTQYF

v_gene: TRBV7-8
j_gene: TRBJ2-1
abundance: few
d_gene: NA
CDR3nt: TGTGCCAGCAGCCCCGGGATCTCCTCCTACAATGAGCAGTTCTTC
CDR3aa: CASSPGISSYNEQFF

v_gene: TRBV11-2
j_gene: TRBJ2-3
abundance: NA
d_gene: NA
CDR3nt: TGTGCCAGCAGCTTAGGGGTAGCGCGACCCACAGATACGCAGTATTTT
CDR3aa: CASSLGVARPTDTQYF

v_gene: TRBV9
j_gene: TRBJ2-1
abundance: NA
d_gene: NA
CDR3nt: TGTGCCAGCACCTCGTCCCTGAACAATGAGCAGTTCTTC
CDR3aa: CASTSSLNNEQFF

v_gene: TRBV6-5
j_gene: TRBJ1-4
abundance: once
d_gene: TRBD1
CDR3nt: TGTGCCAGCAGCCCCGGGACAGGGGTTAATGAAAAACTGTTTTTT
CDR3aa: CASSPGTGVNEKLFF